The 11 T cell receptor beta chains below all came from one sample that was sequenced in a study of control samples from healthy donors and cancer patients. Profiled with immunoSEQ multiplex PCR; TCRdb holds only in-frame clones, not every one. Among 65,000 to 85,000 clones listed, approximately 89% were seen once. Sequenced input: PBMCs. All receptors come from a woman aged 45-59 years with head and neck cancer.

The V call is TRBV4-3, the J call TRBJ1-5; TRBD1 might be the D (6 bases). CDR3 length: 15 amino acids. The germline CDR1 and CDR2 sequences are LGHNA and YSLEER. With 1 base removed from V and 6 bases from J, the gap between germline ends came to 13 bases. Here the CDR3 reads CASSQVVGGFQPQHF. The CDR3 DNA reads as TGCGCCAGCAGCCAAGTCGTCGGGGGCTTTCAGCCCCAGCATTTT.

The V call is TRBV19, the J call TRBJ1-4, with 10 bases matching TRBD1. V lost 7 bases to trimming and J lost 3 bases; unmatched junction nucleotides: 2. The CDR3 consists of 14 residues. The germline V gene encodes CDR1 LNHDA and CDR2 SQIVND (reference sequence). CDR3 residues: CASNGQGANEKLFF. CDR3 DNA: TGTGCCAGTAACGGACAGGGGGCTAATGAAAAACTGTTTTTT. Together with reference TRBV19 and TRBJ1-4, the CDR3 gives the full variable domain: DGGITQSPKYLFRKEGQNVTLSCEQNLNHDAMYWYRQDPGQGLRLIYYSQIVNDFQKGDIAEGYSVSREKKESFPLTVTSAQKNPTAFYLCASNGQGANEKLFFGSGTQLSVL.

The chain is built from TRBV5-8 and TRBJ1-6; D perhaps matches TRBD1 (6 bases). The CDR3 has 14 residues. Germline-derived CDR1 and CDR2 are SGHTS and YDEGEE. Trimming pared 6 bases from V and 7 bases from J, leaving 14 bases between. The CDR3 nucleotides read TGTGCCAGCACTATAATAAGGGGGAATTCACCCCTCCACTTT. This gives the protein CASTIIRGNSPLHF.

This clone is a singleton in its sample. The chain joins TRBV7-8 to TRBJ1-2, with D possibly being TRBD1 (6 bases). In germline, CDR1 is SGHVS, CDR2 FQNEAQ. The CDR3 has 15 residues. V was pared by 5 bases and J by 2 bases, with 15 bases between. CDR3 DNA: TGTGCCAGCAGCCCCGGGACACAGCCCAACTATGGCTACACCTTC. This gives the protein CASSPGTQPNYGYTF.

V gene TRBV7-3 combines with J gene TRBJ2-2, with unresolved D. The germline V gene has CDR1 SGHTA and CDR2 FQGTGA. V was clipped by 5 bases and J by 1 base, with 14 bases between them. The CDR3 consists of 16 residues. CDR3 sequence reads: CASSLHPTGNTGELFF. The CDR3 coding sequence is TGTGCCAGCAGCCTACACCCGACGGGGAACACCGGGGAGCTGTTTTTT. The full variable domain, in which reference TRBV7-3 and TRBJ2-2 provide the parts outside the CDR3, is GAGVSQTPSNKVTEKGKYVELRCDPISGHTALYWYRQSLGQGPEFLIYFQGTGAADDSGLPNDRFFAVRPEGSVSTLKIQRTERGDSAVYLCASSLHPTGNTGELFFGEGSRLTVL.

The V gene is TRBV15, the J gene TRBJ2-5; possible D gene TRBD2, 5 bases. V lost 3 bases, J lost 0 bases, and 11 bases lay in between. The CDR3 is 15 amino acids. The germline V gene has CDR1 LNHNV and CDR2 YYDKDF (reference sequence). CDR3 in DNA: TGTGCCACCAGCAGGCGGGCCGCGGACCAAGAGACCCAGTACTTC. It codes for CATSRRAADQETQYF.

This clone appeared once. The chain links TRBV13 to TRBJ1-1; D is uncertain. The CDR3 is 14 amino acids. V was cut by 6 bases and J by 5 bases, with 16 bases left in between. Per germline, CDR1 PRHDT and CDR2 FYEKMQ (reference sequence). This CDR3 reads CASRGRLLATEAFF. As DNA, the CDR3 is TGTGCCAGCAGGGGCAGGCTCCTGGCGACTGAAGCTTTCTTT.

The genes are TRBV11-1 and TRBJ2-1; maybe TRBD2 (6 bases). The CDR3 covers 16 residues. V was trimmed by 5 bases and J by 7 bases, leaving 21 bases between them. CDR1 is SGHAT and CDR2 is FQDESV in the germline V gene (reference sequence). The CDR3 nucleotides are TGTGCCAGCAGCCTCCAGGCTAGCGCCCGTAGGAATGAGCAGTTCTTC. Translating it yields CASSLQASARRNEQFF.

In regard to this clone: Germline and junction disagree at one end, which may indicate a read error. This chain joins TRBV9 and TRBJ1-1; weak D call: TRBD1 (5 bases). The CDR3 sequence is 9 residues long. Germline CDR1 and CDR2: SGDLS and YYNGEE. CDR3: CASSVEGPF. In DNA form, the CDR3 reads TGTGCCAGCAGCGTGGAGGGACCTTTT.

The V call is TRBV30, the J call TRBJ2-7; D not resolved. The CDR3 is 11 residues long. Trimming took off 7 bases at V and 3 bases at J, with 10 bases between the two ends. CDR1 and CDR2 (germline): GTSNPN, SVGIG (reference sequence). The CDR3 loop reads CAYTTGYEQYF. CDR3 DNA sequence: TGTGCCTACACGACCGGCTACGAGCAGTACTTC.

CDR3 bases: TGTGCCAGCAGCTTAGGTTTGGAGGGACTTACAGATACGCAGTATTTT. The encoded protein is CASSLGLEGLTDTQYF. The chain has TRBV7-6 and TRBJ2-3; D perhaps matches TRBD2 (6 bases). Germline CDR1 reads SGHVS; CDR2 reads FNYEAQ. Trimming left V 1 base short and J 3 bases short, with 14 bases between. There are 16 residues in the CDR3.